The 21 T cell receptor beta chains in this list originate from one sample, sequenced in a study of cytomegalovirus exposure and HLA in healthy donors. The PCR had 60 Vbeta and 13 Jbeta primers. Repertoires were generated with immunoSEQ multiplex PCR, while TCRdb's copy carries only in-frame clones and drops some. Found here are around 88,000 clones, 74% of them singletons; the top ten hold under 2%. Sequencing used PBMCs. Every receptor here comes from a male donor in good health and CMV-seronegative.

The chain uses TRBV27 and TRBJ2-7; D gene ambiguous. The CDR3 runs 13 residues. Germline V gives CDR1 MNHEY, CDR2 SMNVEV (reference sequence). The V gene lost 2 bases and the J gene lost 5 bases, with 10 bases spanning the gap. The CDR3 protein is CASSLSRVHEQYF. CDR3 bases: TGTGCCAGCAGTTTAAGCCGGGTTCACGAGCAGTACTTC.

This chain joins TRBV6-5 and TRBJ1-4; possibly TRBD1 for D (5 bases). V was shortened by 0 bases and J by 7 bases, with 12 bases between the two germline ends. There are 15 residues in the CDR3. In germline, CDR1 is MNHEY, CDR2 SVGAGI. CDR3 region: CASSYSGVGGEKLFF. CDR3 bases: TGTGCCAGCAGTTACTCCGGGGTCGGGGGTGAAAAACTGTTTTTT.

The chain has TRBV27 and TRBJ1-2, with D hard to call. Deletions cut 6 bases from V and 8 bases from J, with 13 bases between. Germline CDR1 reads MNHEY; CDR2 reads SMNVEV (reference sequence). The CDR3 runs to 12 residues. This CDR3 reads CASRRPFTGYTF. DNA for the CDR3: TGTGCCAGCAGGCGGCCATTCACGGGCTACACCTTC.

The J gene is TRBJ2-7, the V gene TRBV6-1, with D possibly TRBD1 on 6 matching bases. The CDR3 extends over 14 amino acids. Germline V gene sequence: CDR1 MNHNS, CDR2 SASEGT. Trimming removed 2 bases from V and 6 bases from J, with 14 bases in between. DNA for the CDR3: TGTGCCAGCAGTGAATCAACAGGGATTGCCGAGCAGTACTTC. Translated: CASSESTGIAEQYF.

The chain links TRBV29-1 to TRBJ1-1; D remains ambiguous. CDR1 is SQVTM, CDR2 ANQGSEA, per germline. V was clipped by 3 bases and J by 0 bases, with 14 bases between them. The CDR3 contains 15 residues. The CDR3 DNA is TGCAGCGTTGATCACCTTTTCGGGATGAACACTGAAGCTTTCTTT. This translates into CSVDHLFGMNTEAFF.

This chain uses TRBV6-6 with TRBJ1-5; no clear D gene. The germline V and J ends were trimmed by 6 bases and 2 bases, with 17 bases remaining between them. The length of the CDR3 is 16 residues. Looked up from germline, CDR1 is MNHNY and CDR2 is SVGAGI (reference sequence). CDR3 in amino acids: CASRQLGSWGNQPQHF. CDR3 nucleotide sequence: TGTGCCAGCAGGCAACTCGGGTCCTGGGGCAATCAGCCCCAGCATTTT.

The genes are TRBV2 and TRBJ1-5; D gene unclear. This CDR3 is built from 15 residues. The V and J ends lost 4 bases and 0 bases respectively, with 10 bases between them. Looked up from germline, CDR1 is SNHLY and CDR2 is FYNNEI. The CDR3: CASSGGVTSNQPQHF. In DNA form, the CDR3 reads TGTGCCAGCAGTGGAGGAGTCACTAGCAATCAGCCCCAGCATTTT.

The rearrangement uses TRBV9 and TRBJ1-3; D gene ambiguous. V was clipped by 4 bases and J by 0 bases, with 17 bases between them. The CDR3 sequence is 17 residues long. CDR1 and CDR2 from the germline V gene are SGDLS and YYNGEE. CDR3 sequence (DNA): TGTGCCAGCAGCCCCTATGAGTGGGCCGCCTCTGGAAACACCATATATTTT. Translating gives CASSPYEWAASGNTIYF.

This clone turned up a few times. The chain uses TRBV30 and TRBJ2-7; 8 bases fit TRBD1. V lost 4 bases to trimming and J lost 5 bases; unmatched junction nucleotides: 4. Germline V gene sequence: CDR1 GTSNPN, CDR2 SVGIG (reference sequence). The CDR3 consists of 12 residues. In nucleotides, the CDR3 is TGTGCCTGGACAGGGGGCAAGCACGAGCAGTACTTC. It is translated as CAWTGGKHEQYF. Full variable domain (outside the CDR3, taken from reference TRBV30 and TRBJ2-7): SQTIHQWPATLVQPVGSPLSLECTVEGTSNPNLYWYRQAAGRGLQLLFYSVGIGQISSEVPQNLSASRPQDRQFILSSKKLLLSDSGFYLCAWTGGKHEQYFGPGTRLTVT.

This clone was detected only a few times. The chain joins TRBV5-6 to TRBJ1-1; 9 bases fit TRBD1. V lost 4 bases, J lost 1 base, and 5 bases stayed unmatched. The germline V gene has CDR1 SGHDT and CDR2 YYEEEE. There are 15 residues in the CDR3. The CDR3 DNA follows: TGTGCCAGCAGCCCGTGGGACAGGGCGAACACTGAAGCTTTCTTT. Encoded protein: CASSPWDRANTEAFF. The full variable domain, completed using reference TRBV5-6 and TRBJ1-1, is DAGVTQSPTHLIKTRGQQVTLRCSPKSGHDTVSWYQQALGQGPQFIFQYYEEEERQRGNFPDRFSGHQFPNYSSELNVNALLLGDSALYLCASSPWDRANTEAFFGQGTRLTVV.

The rearrangement uses TRBV6-6 and TRBJ1-1, with D maybe TRBD1 (5 bases). The V gene's germline CDR1 is MNHNY and CDR2 SVGAGI (reference sequence). Trimming left V 0 bases short and J 4 bases short, with 12 bases between. The CDR3 totals 15 residues. CDR3 DNA sequence: TGTGCCAGCAGTTACTCGCGCGGGGGACGCACTGAAGCTTTCTTT. Its translation: CASSYSRGGRTEAFF.

V gene TRBV28 combines with J gene TRBJ2-5, with 11 positions matching TRBD2. CDR3 size: 15 residues. Germline V gives CDR1 MDHEN, CDR2 SYDVKM. V lost 2 bases, J lost 3 bases, and 2 bases stayed unmatched. CDR3 residues: CASSLIAGGKETQYF. DNA of the CDR3: TGTGCCAGCAGTTTAATAGCGGGAGGGAAAGAGACCCAGTACTTC.

The rearrangement uses TRBV5-4 and TRBJ1-4; weak D call: TRBD1 (6 bases). This CDR3 has 15 residues. Germline V gives CDR1 SGHNT, CDR2 YYREEE (reference sequence). Trimming stripped 3 bases from V and 1 base from J, with 10 bases between. For the CDR3, the DNA is TGTGCCAGCAGCTCTCCAGGGGAAACTAATGAAAAACTGTTTTTT. Translation: CASSSPGETNEKLFF.

The chain couples TRBV5-6 to TRBJ2-1, with D maybe TRBD2 (6 bases). The germline gives CDR1 SGHDT, CDR2 YYEEEE. The V gene lost 1 base and the J gene lost 4 bases, with 9 bases spanning the gap. This CDR3 contains 14 residues. The CDR3 here is CASSLLAAYNEQFF. CDR3 bases: TGTGCCAGCAGCTTGTTAGCGGCTTACAATGAGCAGTTCTTC. The variable domain in full, completed from reference TRBV5-6 and TRBJ2-1, reads DAGVTQSPTHLIKTRGQQVTLRCSPKSGHDTVSWYQQALGQGPQFIFQYYEEEERQRGNFPDRFSGHQFPNYSSELNVNALLLGDSALYLCASSLLAAYNEQFFGPGTRLTVL.

The chain links TRBV28 to TRBJ1-1; 8 nucleotides align to TRBD1. Germline-derived CDR1 and CDR2 are MDHEN and SYDVKM. V dropped 5 bases and J dropped 6; count of bases not matched to a gene: 8. This CDR3 is 14 amino acids long. In nucleotides, the CDR3 is TGTGCCAGCAGTCATGACAGGGGCTCGTCTGAAGCTTTCTTT. Its translation: CASSHDRGSSEAFF.

The chain carries TRBV28 and TRBJ1-2, with D possibly matching TRBD1 (6 bases). V was shortened by 3 bases and J by 2 bases, with 10 bases between the two germline ends. The length of the CDR3 is 14 residues. CDR1 and CDR2 from the germline V gene are MDHEN and SYDVKM. Here the CDR3 reads CASSFAGENYGYTF. The CDR3 DNA is TGTGCCAGCAGTTTCGCAGGGGAAAACTATGGCTACACCTTC.

V and J are TRBV18 and TRBJ1-1; 8 nucleotides align to TRBD1. The germline V gene encodes CDR1 KGHSH and CDR2 LQKENI. With 3 bases clipped from V and 4 bases from J, the junction kept 10 bases outside the gene matches. This CDR3 has 16 amino acids. The CDR3 nucleotides are TGTGCCAGCTCACCGGTGGGGGCAGGGGGCGGCACTGAAGCTTTCTTT. Protein product: CASSPVGAGGGTEAFF.

This clone has just one count. J is TRBJ1-5 and V is TRBV28; 8 bases agree with TRBD1. Losses at the gene ends were 6 bases for V and 2 bases for J; bases not matched to a gene: 6. Germline V gives CDR1 MDHEN, CDR2 SYDVKM. This CDR3 spans 15 amino acids. The CDR3 here is CASRSGGWGNQPQHF. The DNA of the CDR3 is TGTGCCAGCAGGTCAGGGGGCTGGGGCAATCAGCCCCAGCATTTT.

This clone was observed a handful of times. The chain joins TRBV11-2 to TRBJ2-5; 7 bases are shared with TRBD2. The junction had 11 bases not matched to a gene; V was cut back by 5 bases and J by 5 bases. From germline, CDR1 is SGHAT and CDR2 FQNNGV. The CDR3 has 15 amino acids. The chain's CDR3 is CASSPRGGGQETQYF. The DNA of the CDR3 is TGTGCCAGCAGCCCCCGCGGGGGAGGGCAGGAGACCCAGTACTTC.

About this clone: The germline gene is not matched at one end of the junction; a read error may be the cause. The chain recombines TRBV7-9 with TRBJ2-7, with TRBD2 matching 11 bases. The CDR3 runs 17 residues. Germline CDR1 reads SEHNR; CDR2 reads FQNEAQ (reference sequence). The CDR3: CSSSLTTLAGGRYEQYF. The CDR3 coding sequence is TGTTCCAGCAGCTTAACGACCCTAGCGGGAGGTAGATACGAGCAGTACTTC. Using reference TRBV7-9 and TRBJ2-7 for the parts outside the CDR3, the full variable domain is DTGVSQNPRHKITKRGQNVTFRCDPISEHNRLYWYRQTLGQGPEFLTYFQNEAQLEKSRLLSDRFSAERPKGSFSTLEIQRTEQGDSAMYLCSSSLTTLAGGRYEQYFGPGTRLTVT.

CDR3 in DNA: TGTGCCAGCAGTTTAAGTCCCGGTGCAGGGAAAGATTACGAGCAGTACTTC. It encodes CASSLSPGAGKDYEQYF. This rearrangement joins TRBV28 to TRBJ2-7; maybe TRBD1 (5 bases). CDR3 length: 17 residues. V shed 2 bases and J shed 4 bases, with 21 bases lying between them. Germline V gene sequence: CDR1 MDHEN, CDR2 SYDVKM. The full variable domain, in which reference TRBV28 and TRBJ2-7 provide the parts outside the CDR3, is DVKVTQSSRYLVKRTGEKVFLECVQDMDHENMFWYRQDPGLGLRLIYFSYDVKMKEKGDIPEGYSVSREKKERFSLILESASTNQTSMYLCASSLSPGAGKDYEQYFGPGTRLTVT.